Included here is one T cell receptor (beta chain) sequence, with context. The assay was immunoSEQ multiplex PCR, and TCRdb's table has in-frame clones only and misses some. The sample holds 150,000 or so clones, over 70% seen once. This specimen belongs to a study of blood T cell repertoires in COVID-19. The V and J ends lost 4 bases and 0 bases, in that order; junction bases with no gene match: 15. CDR3 length equals 19 residues. Germline V CDR1 and CDR2: MNHEY, SMNVEV (reference sequence). The sequence was collected from a man aged 50 to 59 who had recovered from COVID-19. The chain carries TRBV27 and TRBJ1-5; TRBD1 matches at 7 bases. The sequencing sample was made of PBMCs or T cells enriched from blood (not recorded which). The CDR3 sequence is CASSSYNRDRFHSNQPQHF. CDR3 DNA: TGTGCCAGCAGTTCATACAACCGGGACAGATTCCATAGCAATCAGCCCCAGCATTTT.